Presented here are 21 T cell receptor beta chains from one specimen sequenced in a study of T cells in Graves' hyperthyroidism and ophthalmopathy. Researchers took RNA transcripts and amplified the TCR beta CDR3 regions from them. The TCR CDR3 was amplified in a first-round RT-PCR using the HTBI primer set. One entry per CDR3 protein results from TCRdb running MiXCR on the multiplex PCR reads. The table includes around 800,000 distinct CDR3 sequences, around 39% detected once. Sequences were obtained from blood. Receptor source: a young man with Graves' hyperthyroidism.

This clonotype turned up a few times. J is TRBJ2-7 and V is TRBV29-1; 7 bases fit TRBD2. V lost 3 bases to trimming and J lost 5 bases; unmatched junction nucleotides: 4. CDR1 is SQVTM, CDR2 ANQGSEA, per germline. CDR3 length equals 12 residues. The CDR3 here is CSVEGGGNEQYF. The CDR3 nucleotides read TGCAGCGTTGAGGGGGGGGGAAACGAGCAGTACTTC.

CDR3 sequence (DNA): TGTGCCAGCAGCTTTGGCAGCAACTACGAGCAGTACTTC. Amino acids: CASSFGSNYEQYF. This chain connects TRBV11-2 to TRBJ2-7; D remains ambiguous. Germline CDR1 SGHAT, CDR2 FQNNGV. The V end lost 3 bases, the J end lost 3 bases, and 9 bases lay between the germline ends. This CDR3 spans 13 amino acids. Variable domain in full (rest from reference TRBV11-2 and TRBJ2-7): EAGVAQSPRYKIIEKRQSVAFWCNPISGHATLYWYQQILGQGPKLLIQFQNNGVVDDSQLPKDRFSAERLKGVDSTLKIQPAKLEDSAVYLCASSFGSNYEQYFGPGTRLTVT.

This clonotype came up many times. The genes are TRBV10-3 and TRBJ1-6; no firm D call. Trimming took off 6 bases at V and 9 bases at J, with 18 bases between the two ends. The CDR3 runs 15 residues. The V gene's germline CDR1 is ENHRY and CDR2 SYGVKD. Written as DNA, the CDR3 is TGTGCCATCAGCGATACCCCGGAGGGTAGTTCACCCCTCCACTTT. Translation: CAISDTPEGSSPLHF.

J is TRBJ1-2 and V is TRBV4-1; 7 bases are a match to TRBD1. Per germline, CDR1 MGHRA and CDR2 YSYEKL. The length of the CDR3 is 14 residues. V shed 1 base, J shed 5 bases, and the junction held 4 bases outside the gene matches. The CDR3 nucleotides read TGCGCCAGCAGCCAAGGGGACAGTCGTTATGGCTACACCTTC. It is translated as CASSQGDSRYGYTF.

This clonotype was observed many times. This chain joins TRBV10-3 and TRBJ2-7; D perhaps matches TRBD2 (5 bases). CDR1 is ENHRY and CDR2 is SYGVKD in the germline V gene. Deletions cut 3 bases from V and 2 bases from J, with 14 bases between. This CDR3 has 15 residues. CDR3 bases: TGTGCCATCAGTGACTCTCGAACCGGGACCTACGAGCAGTACTTC. Translated: CAISDSRTGTYEQYF.

The V and J genes are TRBV2 and TRBJ1-4; 11 nucleotides agree with TRBD1. This CDR3 is built from 15 residues. Germline loops: CDR1 SNHLY, CDR2 FYNNEI. V lost 6 bases, J lost 7 bases, and 7 bases stayed unmatched. CDR3 region: CASRRTGGAGEKLFF. In nucleotides, the CDR3 is TGTGCCAGCAGGAGGACAGGGGGCGCGGGTGAAAAACTGTTTTTT.

This clonotype was counted a few times. The V call is TRBV7-6, the J call TRBJ1-1, with D unresolved. The CDR3 length is 15 residues. Germline CDR1 reads SGHVS; CDR2 reads FNYEAQ. Trimming removed 5 bases at V and 2 bases at J, with 15 bases between. CDR3 in DNA: TGTGCCAGCAGCCCCCGGTGGCGGGGTAACACTGAAGCTTTCTTT. Protein sequence: CASSPRWRGNTEAFF.

The rearrangement links TRBV20-1 to TRBJ2-7; 8 bases fit TRBD2. Trimming at V came to 5 bases and at J to 2 bases, leaving 5 bases not matched to a gene. From germline, CDR1 is DFQATT and CDR2 SNEGSKA (reference sequence). The CDR3 runs to 13 residues. The CDR3 reads CSAAGTSPYEQYF. CDR3 bases: TGCAGTGCTGCGGGGACTAGTCCCTACGAGCAGTACTTC.

In its sample, this clonotype was seen a few times. The chain employs TRBV7-2 and TRBJ1-5, with unresolved D. Germline CDR1 is SGHTA and CDR2 is FQGNSA. Trimming took off 5 bases at V and 5 bases at J, with 13 bases between the two ends. CDR3 length equals 14 residues. For the CDR3, the DNA is TGTGCCAGCAGCCCGCAGAGGTCTTATCAGCCCCAGCATTTT. Amino acids: CASSPQRSYQPQHF.

This clonotype was seen repeatedly, ten times or more. CDR3 protein: CASSLALQGSSGNTIYF. CDR3 bases: TGTGCCAGCAGCTTGGCCCTCCAGGGCAGCTCTGGAAACACCATATATTTT. V usage is TRBV7-8 and J usage is TRBJ1-3; tentative D call: TRBD1 (5 bases). This CDR3 has 17 amino acids. Deletions cut 3 bases from V and 0 bases from J, with 15 bases between. The V gene's germline CDR1 is SGHVS and CDR2 FQNEAQ.

The chain employs TRBV20-1 and TRBJ2-7, with D possibly being TRBD1 (6 bases). The CDR3 runs 16 residues. V lost 5 bases and J lost 4, with 24 bases in between. The V gene's germline CDR1 is DFQATT and CDR2 SNEGSKA (reference sequence). This chain's CDR3 is CSAAGTGPSTSYEQYF. The CDR3 DNA follows: TGCAGTGCTGCCGGAACAGGGCCCAGTACCAGTTACGAGCAGTACTTC.

V is TRBV6-5 and J is TRBJ1-1; D is uncertain. The CDR3 consists of 14 residues. V dropped 7 bases and J dropped 1 base, with 13 bases sitting between them. Germline CDR1 MNHEY, CDR2 SVGAGI. As DNA, the CDR3 is TGTGCCAGCACCGACCGGGGTCAGAACACTGAAGCTTTCTTT. Translating it yields CASTDRGQNTEAFF.

In its sample, this clonotype was seen a few times. V gene TRBV15 combines with J gene TRBJ1-5, with D perhaps TRBD1 (6 bases). Trimming cost V 1 base and J 2 bases, with 12 bases left between them. Germline CDR1 reads LNHNV; CDR2 reads YYDKDF (reference sequence). The CDR3 totals 16 residues. The CDR3 protein is CATSRGIAGGNQPQHF. CDR3 coding DNA: TGTGCCACCAGCAGAGGAATTGCAGGGGGCAATCAGCCCCAGCATTTT.

The rearrangement uses TRBV7-2 and TRBJ2-6; D is perhaps TRBD2 (6 bases). The CDR3 is 16 residues long. Trimming shortened V by 3 bases and J by 4 bases, and 13 bases separated the two germline ends. The germline gives CDR1 SGHTA, CDR2 FQGNSA. Here the CDR3 reads CASSLGGGHGANVLTF. For the CDR3, the DNA is TGTGCCAGCAGCTTGGGAGGAGGGCACGGGGCCAACGTCCTGACTTTC.

This clonotype showed up many times. The chain has TRBV2 and TRBJ1-2; D is uncertain. The V end was cut by 6 bases, the J end by 0 bases, with 11 bases between. The germline gives CDR1 SNHLY, CDR2 FYNNEI. CDR3 length equals 14 residues. The CDR3 nucleotides read TGTGCCAGCAGCGAATTTGGGGCTAACTATGGCTACACCTTC. It is translated as CASSEFGANYGYTF.

This clonotype was detected a few times. This chain connects TRBV11-2 to TRBJ1-4; 9 bases line up with TRBD1. The CDR3 loop spans 15 amino acids. The germline V gene has CDR1 SGHAT and CDR2 FQNNGV. Trimming took 0 bases from V and 7 from J; bases not matched to a gene: 3. The CDR3 bases are TGTGCCAGCAGCTTAGAGGGGACAGGGTCTGAAAAACTGTTTTTT. It translates to CASSLEGTGSEKLFF.

This clonotype was counted only a few times. The chain links TRBV12-3 or TRBV12-4 to TRBJ1-3; TRBD1 matches at 10 bases. V lost 5 bases, J lost 4 bases, and 14 bases stayed unmatched. This CDR3 has 18 amino acids. The CDR3 loop is CASSPPWGQGTLGNTIYF. In nucleotides, the CDR3 is TGTGCCAGCAGTCCCCCATGGGGACAGGGGACTCTCGGAAACACCATATATTTT.

This chain joins TRBV2 and TRBJ2-3; a possible D gene is TRBD1 (5 bases). Germline lookup yields CDR1 SNHLY and CDR2 FYNNEI. V dropped 8 bases and J dropped 0 bases, with 15 bases sitting between them. The length of the CDR3 is 15 residues. The DNA for the CDR3 is TGTGCCAGCCCAAGACAGCTCACTAGCACAGATACGCAGTATTTT. This sequence encodes CASPRQLTSTDTQYF. Complete variable domain (other parts from reference TRBV2 and TRBJ2-3): EPEVTQTPSHQVTQMGQEVILRCVPISNHLYFYWYRQILGQKVEFLVSFYNNEISEKSEIFDDQFSVERPDGSNFTLKIRSTKLEDSAMYFCASPRQLTSTDTQYFGPGTRLTVL.

V usage is TRBV19 and J usage is TRBJ1-5, with no clear D. Germline values: CDR1 LNHDA, CDR2 SQIVND (reference sequence). This CDR3 is 17 amino acids long. Trimming took off 4 bases at V and 0 bases at J, with 16 bases between the two ends. The CDR3, as DNA: TGTGCCAGTAGTAGGTTGGACCGAATTTATAGCAATCAGCCCCAGCATTTT. This encodes CASSRLDRIYSNQPQHF.

This clonotype has at least ten counts. The gene calls are TRBV7-2 and TRBJ1-2, with a weak D call TRBD1 (6 bases). The germline CDR1 and CDR2 sequences are SGHTA and FQGNSA. V dropped 5 bases and J dropped 1 base, with 17 bases sitting between them. This CDR3 contains 16 residues. The CDR3 DNA reads TGTGCCAGCAGCCTAACCCGGACAGCTAGTAACTATGGCTACACCTTC. The encoded protein is CASSLTRTASNYGYTF. Based on the CDR3 plus reference TRBV7-2 and TRBJ1-2, the full variable domain is GAGVSQSPSNKVTEKGKDVELRCDPISGHTALYWYRQSLGQGLEFLIYFQGNSAPDKSGLPSDRFSAERTGGSVSTLTIQRTQQEDSAVYLCASSLTRTASNYGYTFGSGTRLTVV.

Concerning this clonotype: A much larger clone sits a single nucleotide away, making a read error possible. The chain has TRBV15 and TRBJ1-5; possibly TRBD1 for D (5 bases). This CDR3 is 15 amino acids long. Trimming took off 5 bases at V and 2 bases at J, with 13 bases between the two ends. Germline CDR1 is LNHNV and CDR2 is YYDKDF (reference sequence). The CDR3 here is CATSGAPLGNQPQHF. Here the CDR3 DNA reads TGTGCCACCAGCGGGGCCCCCCTGGGCAATCAGCCCCAGCATTTT.